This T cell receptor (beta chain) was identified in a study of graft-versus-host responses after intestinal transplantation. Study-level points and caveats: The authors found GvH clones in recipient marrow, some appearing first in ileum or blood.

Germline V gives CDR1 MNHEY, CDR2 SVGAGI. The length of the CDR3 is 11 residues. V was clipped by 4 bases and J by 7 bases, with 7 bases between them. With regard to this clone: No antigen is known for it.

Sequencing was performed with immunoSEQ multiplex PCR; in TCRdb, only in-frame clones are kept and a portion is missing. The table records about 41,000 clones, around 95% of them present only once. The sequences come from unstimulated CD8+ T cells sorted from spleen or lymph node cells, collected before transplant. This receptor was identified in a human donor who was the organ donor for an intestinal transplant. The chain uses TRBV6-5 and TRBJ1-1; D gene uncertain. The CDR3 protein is CASSSYIEAFF. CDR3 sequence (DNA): TGTGCCAGCAGTTCCTACATTGAAGCTTTCTTT.